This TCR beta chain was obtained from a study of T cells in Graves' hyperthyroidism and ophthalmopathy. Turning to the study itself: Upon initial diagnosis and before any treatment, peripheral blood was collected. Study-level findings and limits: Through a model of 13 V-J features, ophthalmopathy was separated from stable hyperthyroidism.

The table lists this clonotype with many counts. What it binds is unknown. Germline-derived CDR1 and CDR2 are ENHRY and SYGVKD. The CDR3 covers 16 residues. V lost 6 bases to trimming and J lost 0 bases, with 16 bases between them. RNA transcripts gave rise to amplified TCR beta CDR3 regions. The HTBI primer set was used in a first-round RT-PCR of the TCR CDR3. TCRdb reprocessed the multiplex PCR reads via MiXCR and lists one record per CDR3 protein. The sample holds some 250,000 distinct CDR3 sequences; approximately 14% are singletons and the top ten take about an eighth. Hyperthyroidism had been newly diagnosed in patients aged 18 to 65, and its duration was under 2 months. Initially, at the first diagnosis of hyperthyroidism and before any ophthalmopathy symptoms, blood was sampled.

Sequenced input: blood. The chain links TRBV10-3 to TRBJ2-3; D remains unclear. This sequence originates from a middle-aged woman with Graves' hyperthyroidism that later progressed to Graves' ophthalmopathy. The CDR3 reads CAISTWTGPSTDTQYF. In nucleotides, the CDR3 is TGTGCCATCAGCACCTGGACCGGGCCTAGCACAGATACGCAGTATTTT.